This T cell receptor (beta chain) was captured in a study of early stage breast cancer tumors. At the level of the study: ER+/PR+/HER2- status applied to about 80% of the 16 invasive breast tumors. Points from the study as a whole: Compared with adjacent normal breast tissue, tumors showed roughly 2.4-fold greater T cell density and higher clonality. Bulk DNA sequencing of unsorted cells missed chain pairing and markers.

Each sample had two DNA replicates, approximately 0.5 ug blood or roughly 1.4 ug tissue. Measured with immunoSEQ multiplex PCR; TCRdb has only the in-frame clones, and not every one. The data show some 28,000 clones, roughly 50% seen once. V was shortened by 0 bases and J by 7 bases, with 7 bases between the two germline ends. The CDR3 contains 12 residues. Looked up from germline, CDR1 is SGHRS and CDR2 is YFSETQ. Of note for this clone: The antigen is unknown.

The rearrangement joins TRBV5-1 to TRBJ1-2; D is ambiguous. Sequencing was performed on breast tumor tissue. This TCR derives from a person between 45 and 65 years old with breast cancer. CDR3 bases: TGCGCCAGCAGCTTGGGGGTTGGTGGCTACACCTTC. Amino acid sequence: CASSLGVGGYTF.